Sequencing of this T cell receptor beta chain was carried out in a study of T cells in Graves' hyperthyroidism and ophthalmopathy. As for the study in general: Before any treatment, at initial diagnosis, peripheral blood was collected.

General study points: Ophthalmopathy stood apart from stable hyperthyroidism in a 13 V-J model.

This CDR3 has 14 residues. CDR1 and CDR2 (germline): SEHNR, FQNEAQ (reference sequence). Researchers amplified the TCR beta CDR3 regions from RNA transcripts. The HTBI primer set was used in a first-round RT-PCR of the TCR CDR3. TCRdb analysed the multiplex PCR reads with MiXCR anew, one entry per CDR3 protein. Among 96,000 or so distinct CDR3 sequences, 51% were seen once, and the ten largest hold 25% to 30%. A remark on this clonotype: Its antigen is currently unknown. One end of the junction fails to match germline, which may point to a read error.

Disease duration under 2 months; hyperthyroidism patients were aged 18 to 65. The source is a woman in her thirties or forties with Graves' hyperthyroidism. This rearrangement joins TRBV7-9 to TRBJ2-7; D is unresolved. The source material was blood. DNA of the CDR3: TGTGCCAGCTCACCCACATTTGATCCATACGAGCAGCACTTC. This codes for CASSPTFDPYEQHF.